This record covers a single T cell receptor (beta chain). This record belongs to a study of technical replicates of blood from a few donors. Data came from immunoSEQ multiplex PCR; TCRdb stores just in-frame clones and leaves some out. The sample yields around 69,000 clones, roughly 88% seen once. The CDR3 extends over 14 amino acids. Deletions cut 5 bases from V and 0 bases from J, with 11 bases between. The V gene's germline CDR1 is SGHTA and CDR2 FQGTGA. This sequence was found in a human donor in good health. Some clones in this sample may be carry-over from other donors' samples. The gene calls are TRBV7-3 and TRBJ2-7, with D possibly being TRBD1 (6 bases). Material: PBMCs. The CDR3 reads CASSPTDSSYEQYF. The CDR3 bases are TGTGCCAGCAGCCCGACGGACAGCTCCTACGAGCAGTACTTC.